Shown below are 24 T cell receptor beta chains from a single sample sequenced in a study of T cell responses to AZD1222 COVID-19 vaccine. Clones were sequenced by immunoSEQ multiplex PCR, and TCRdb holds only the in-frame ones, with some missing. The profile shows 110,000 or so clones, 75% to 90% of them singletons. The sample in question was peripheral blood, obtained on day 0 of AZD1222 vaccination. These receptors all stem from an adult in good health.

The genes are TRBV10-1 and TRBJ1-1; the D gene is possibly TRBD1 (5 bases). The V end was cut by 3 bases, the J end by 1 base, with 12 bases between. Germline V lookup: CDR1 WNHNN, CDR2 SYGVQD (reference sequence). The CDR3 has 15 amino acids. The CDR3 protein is CASSDRTRQNTEAFF. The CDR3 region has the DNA TGCGCCAGCAGTGACCGGACACGGCAGAACACTGAAGCTTTCTTT.

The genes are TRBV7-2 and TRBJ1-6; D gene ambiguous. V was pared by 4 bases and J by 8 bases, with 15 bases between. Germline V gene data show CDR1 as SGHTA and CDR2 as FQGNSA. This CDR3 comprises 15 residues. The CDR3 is CASSSPPGIDSPLHF. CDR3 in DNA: TGTGCCAGCAGCTCCCCCCCGGGGATAGATTCACCCCTCCACTTT.

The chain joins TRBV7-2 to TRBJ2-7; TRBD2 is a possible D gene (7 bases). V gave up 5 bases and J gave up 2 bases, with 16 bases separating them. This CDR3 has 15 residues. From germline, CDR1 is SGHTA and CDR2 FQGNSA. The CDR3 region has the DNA TGTGCCAGCAGCCCGGGGGGCAGCGCTACCTACGAGCAGTACTTC. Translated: CASSPGGSATYEQYF.

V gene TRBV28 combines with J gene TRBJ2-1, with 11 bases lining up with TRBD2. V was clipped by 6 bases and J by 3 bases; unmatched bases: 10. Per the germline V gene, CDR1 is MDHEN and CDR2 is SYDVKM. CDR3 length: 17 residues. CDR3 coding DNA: TGTGCCAGCAGCCGAATCGGGACTAGCGGAGTCTACAATGAGCAGTTCTTC. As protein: CASSRIGTSGVYNEQFF.

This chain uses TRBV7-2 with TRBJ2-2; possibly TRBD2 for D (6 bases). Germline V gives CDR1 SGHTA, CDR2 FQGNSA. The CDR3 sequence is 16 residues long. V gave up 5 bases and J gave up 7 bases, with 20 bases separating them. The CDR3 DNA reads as TGTGCCAGCAGCACATATGGGGGGACCGAAGGCGGGGAGCTGTTTTTT. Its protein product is CASSTYGGTEGGELFF.

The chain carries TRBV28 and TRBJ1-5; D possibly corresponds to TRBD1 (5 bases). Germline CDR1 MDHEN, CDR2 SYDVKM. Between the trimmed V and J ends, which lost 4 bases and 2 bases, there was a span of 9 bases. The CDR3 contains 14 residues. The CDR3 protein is CASSSGTGNQPQHF. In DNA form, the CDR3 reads TGTGCCAGCAGTTCCGGGACTGGCAATCAGCCCCAGCATTTT.

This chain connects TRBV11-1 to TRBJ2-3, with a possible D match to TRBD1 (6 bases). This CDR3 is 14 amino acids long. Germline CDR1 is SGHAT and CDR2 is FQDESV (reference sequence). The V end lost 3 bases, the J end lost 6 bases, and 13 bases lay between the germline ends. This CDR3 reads CASSLGTRVDTQYF. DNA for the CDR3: TGTGCCAGCAGCTTGGGGACACGAGTGGATACGCAGTATTTT.

CDR3 sequence reads: CASSPAGSGEQFF. The CDR3 DNA follows: TGTGCCAGCAGTCCAGCCGGCTCCGGTGAGCAGTTCTTC. The chain has TRBV28 and TRBJ2-1; no clear D. The V end was cut by 5 bases, the J end by 9 bases, with 14 bases between. CDR3 size: 13 residues. Germline V gene lookup returns CDR1 MDHEN and CDR2 SYDVKM.

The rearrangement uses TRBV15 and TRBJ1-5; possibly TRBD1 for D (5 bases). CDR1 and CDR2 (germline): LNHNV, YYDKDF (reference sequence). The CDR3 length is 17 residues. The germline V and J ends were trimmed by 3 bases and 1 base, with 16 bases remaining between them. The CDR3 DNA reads TGTGCCACCAGCAGCGCAGGCAGGGTGGACAGCAATCAGCCCCAGCATTTT. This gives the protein CATSSAGRVDSNQPQHF.

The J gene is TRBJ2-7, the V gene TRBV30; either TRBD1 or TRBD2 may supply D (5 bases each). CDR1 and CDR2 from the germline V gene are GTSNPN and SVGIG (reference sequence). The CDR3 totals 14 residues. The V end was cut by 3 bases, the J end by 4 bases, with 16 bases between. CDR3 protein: CAWRGASPGYEQYF. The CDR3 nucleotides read TGTGCCTGGAGAGGGGCTAGCCCGGGGTACGAGCAGTACTTC.

This chain's CDR3 is CASGTGSGYNYGYTF. CDR3 nucleotide sequence: TGTGCTAGTGGTACCGGGTCCGGGTATAACTATGGCTACACCTTC. The chain couples TRBV12-5 to TRBJ1-2; no definite D call. Germline values: CDR1 LGHNT, CDR2 FRNRAP. Trimming shortened V by 5 bases and J by 1 base, and 14 bases separated the two germline ends. The CDR3 totals 15 residues.

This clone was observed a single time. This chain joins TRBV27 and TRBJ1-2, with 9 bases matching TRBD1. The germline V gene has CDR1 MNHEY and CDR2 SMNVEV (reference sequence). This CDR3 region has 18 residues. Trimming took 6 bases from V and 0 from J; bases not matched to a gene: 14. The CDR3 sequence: CASSGTGTGFRANYGYTF. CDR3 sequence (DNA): TGTGCCAGCAGCGGGACCGGGACAGGGTTTCGTGCTAACTATGGCTACACCTTC.

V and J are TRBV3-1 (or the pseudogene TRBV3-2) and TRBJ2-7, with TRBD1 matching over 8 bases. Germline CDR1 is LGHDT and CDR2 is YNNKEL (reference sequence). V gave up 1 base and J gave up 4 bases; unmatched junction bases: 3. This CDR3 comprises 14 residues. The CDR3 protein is CASSQGTGSYEQYF. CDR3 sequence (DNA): TGTGCCAGCAGCCAAGGGACAGGGAGTTACGAGCAGTACTTC.

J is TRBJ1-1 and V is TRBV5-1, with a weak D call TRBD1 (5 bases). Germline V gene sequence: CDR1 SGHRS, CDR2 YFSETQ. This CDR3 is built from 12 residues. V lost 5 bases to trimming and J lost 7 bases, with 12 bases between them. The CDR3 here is CASSFDSIEAFF. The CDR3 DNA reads TGCGCCAGCAGTTTCGACAGCATTGAAGCTTTCTTT. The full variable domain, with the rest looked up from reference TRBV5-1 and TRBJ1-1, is KAGVTQTPRYLIKTRGQQVTLSCSPISGHRSVSWYQQTPGQGLQFLFEYFSETQRNKGNFPGRFSGRQFSNSRSEMNVSTLELGDSALYLCASSFDSIEAFFGQGTRLTVV.

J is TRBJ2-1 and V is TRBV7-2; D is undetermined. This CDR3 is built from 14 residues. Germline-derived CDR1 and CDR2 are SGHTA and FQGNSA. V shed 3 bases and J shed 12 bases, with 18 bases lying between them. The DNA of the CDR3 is TGTGCCAGCAGCTTGTCGTCCGTGGGTATCAGGCAGTTCTTC. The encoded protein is CASSLSSVGIRQFF. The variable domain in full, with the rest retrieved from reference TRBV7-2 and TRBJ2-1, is GAGVSQSPSNKVTEKGKDVELRCDPISGHTALYWYRQSLGQGLEFLIYFQGNSAPDKSGLPSDRFSAERTGGSVSTLTIQRTQQEDSAVYLCASSLSSVGIRQFFGPGTRLTVL.

This chain's CDR3 is CASSIIQDTEAFF. The CDR3 DNA reads as TGTGCCAGTAGTATCATTCAGGACACTGAAGCTTTCTTT. The rearrangement uses TRBV19 and TRBJ1-1; D not resolved. CDR1 is LNHDA, CDR2 SQIVND, per germline (reference sequence). The CDR3 has 13 residues. V lost 3 bases and J 3 bases, leaving 8 bases between the germline ends. Variable domain in full (rest from reference TRBV19 and TRBJ1-1): DGGITQSPKYLFRKEGQNVTLSCEQNLNHDAMYWYRQDPGQGLRLIYYSQIVNDFQKGDIAEGYSVSREKKESFPLTVTSAQKNPTAFYLCASSIIQDTEAFFGQGTRLTVV.

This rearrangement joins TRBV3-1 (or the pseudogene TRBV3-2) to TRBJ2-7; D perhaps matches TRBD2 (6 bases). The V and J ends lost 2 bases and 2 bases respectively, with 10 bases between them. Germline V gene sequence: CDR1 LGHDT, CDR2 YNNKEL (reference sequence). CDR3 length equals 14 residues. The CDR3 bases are TGTGCCAGCAGCCAACTAGCGAACACCTACGAGCAGTACTTC. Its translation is CASSQLANTYEQYF.

In DNA form, the CDR3 reads TGTGCCTGGAGTGTAGGGTCAGGGGGCGGGTTTGAGCAGTACTTC. Residues: CAWSVGSGGGFEQYF. The chain uses TRBV30 and TRBJ2-7; 8 nucleotides align to TRBD1. The CDR3 spans 15 residues. With 0 bases clipped from V and 7 bases from J, the junction kept 11 bases outside the gene matches. The germline CDR1 and CDR2 sequences are GTSNPN and SVGIG (reference sequence).

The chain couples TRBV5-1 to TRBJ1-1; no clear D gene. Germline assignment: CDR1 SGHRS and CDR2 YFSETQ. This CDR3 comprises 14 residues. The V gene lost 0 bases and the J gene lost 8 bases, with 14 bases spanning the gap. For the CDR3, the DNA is TGCGCCAGCAGCTTGGCCCTAGGAGCGTCGGAAGCTTTCTTT. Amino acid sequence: CASSLALGASEAFF. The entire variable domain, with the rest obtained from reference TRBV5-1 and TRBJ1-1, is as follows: KAGVTQTPRYLIKTRGQQVTLSCSPISGHRSVSWYQQTPGQGLQFLFEYFSETQRNKGNFPGRFSGRQFSNSRSEMNVSTLELGDSALYLCASSLALGASEAFFGQGTRLTVV.

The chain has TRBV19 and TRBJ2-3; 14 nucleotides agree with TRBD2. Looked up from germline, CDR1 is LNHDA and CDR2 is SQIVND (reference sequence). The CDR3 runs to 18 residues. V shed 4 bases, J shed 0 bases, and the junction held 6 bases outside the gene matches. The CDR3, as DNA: TGTGCCAGTAGTACCGGACTAGCGGGGGGACCTAGCACAGATACGCAGTATTTT. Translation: CASSTGLAGGPSTDTQYF.

The DNA of the CDR3 is TGTGCCAGCAGCTTAGGTAATAGGGGATCTGAAGCTTTCTTT. Protein sequence: CASSLGNRGSEAFF. The rearrangement links TRBV13 to TRBJ1-1; D might be TRBD1 (5 bases). The germline CDR1 and CDR2 sequences are PRHDT and FYEKMQ (reference sequence). CDR3 length: 14 amino acids. The V gene lost 0 bases and the J gene lost 6 bases, with 11 bases spanning the gap.

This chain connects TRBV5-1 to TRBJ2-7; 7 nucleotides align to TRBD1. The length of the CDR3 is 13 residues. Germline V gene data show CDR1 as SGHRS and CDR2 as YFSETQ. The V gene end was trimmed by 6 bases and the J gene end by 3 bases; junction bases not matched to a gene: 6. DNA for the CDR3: TGCGCCAGCACCTATAGACAGGGCTACGAGCAGTACTTC. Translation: CASTYRQGYEQYF.

The CDR3 region has the DNA TGTGCCTGGAGTGTACCCCCTACAGGGGTTAACACTGAAGCTTTCTTT. It encodes CAWSVPPTGVNTEAFF. V is TRBV30 and J is TRBJ1-1; 7 bases line up with TRBD1. Germline CDR1 is GTSNPN and CDR2 is SVGIG (reference sequence). The CDR3 has 16 residues. V lost 0 bases, J lost 2 bases, and 9 bases stayed unmatched.

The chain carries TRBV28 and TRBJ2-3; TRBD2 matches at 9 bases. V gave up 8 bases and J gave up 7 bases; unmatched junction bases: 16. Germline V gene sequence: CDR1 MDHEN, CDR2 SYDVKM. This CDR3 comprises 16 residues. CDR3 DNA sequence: TGTGCCAGCTTTCCTAGGGGGGCTAGCGGGGTAAATACGCAGTATTTT. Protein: CASFPRGASGVNTQYF.